One and the same sample provided the 6 T cell receptor beta chains below, sequenced in a study of T cell responses to AZD1222 COVID-19 vaccine. The protocol was immunoSEQ multiplex PCR, while the TCRdb copy is restricted to in-frame clones and leaves out a portion. The repertoire consists of around 140,000 clones, with roughly 92% occurring once and the leading ten covering 1.7%. The specimen comprised peripheral blood, sampled on day 0 of AZD1222 vaccination. These receptors were taken from an adult in good health.

The V call is TRBV4-1, the J call TRBJ1-1; D unclear. V was clipped by 1 base and J by 8 bases, with 14 bases between them. CDR1 MGHRA and CDR2 YSYEKL come from the germline V gene. This CDR3 is built from 14 residues. CDR3 coding DNA: TGCGCCAGCAGCCAAGTTGTTGTCGGAGCAGAAGCTTTCTTT. The encoded protein is CASSQVVVGAEAFF.

This chain joins TRBV10-3 and TRBJ2-7; unclear D gene. Deletions cut 3 bases from V and 5 bases from J, with 11 bases between. The V gene's germline CDR1 is ENHRY and CDR2 SYGVKD. CDR3 length: 13 amino acids. The CDR3 is CAISDLASHEQYF. The CDR3 DNA reads TGTGCCATCAGTGATTTAGCCAGCCACGAGCAGTACTTC.

The CDR3, as DNA: TGTGCCAGCTGCCGTGGGTACTCCTACGAGCAGTACTTC. It encodes CASCRGYSYEQYF. The V gene is TRBV6-5, the J gene TRBJ2-7, with unresolved D. Between the trimmed V and J ends, which lost 8 bases and 0 bases, there was a span of 11 bases. CDR3 size: 13 residues. CDR1 and CDR2 (germline): MNHEY, SVGAGI.

This chain connects TRBV29-1 to TRBJ1-4; D possibly corresponds to TRBD1 (6 bases). The V end was cut by 5 bases, the J end by 8 bases, with 12 bases between. This CDR3 contains 12 residues. Germline V lookup: CDR1 SQVTM, CDR2 ANQGSEA. In DNA, the CDR3 is TGCAGCGTTTCCCAGGGGCAAGAAAAACTGTTTTTT. Residues: CSVSQGQEKLFF. Looking up the rest from reference TRBV29-1 and TRBJ1-4 gives the full variable domain: SAVISQKPSRDICQRGTSLTIQCQVDSQVTMMFWYRQQPGQSLTLIATANQGSEATYESGFVIDKFPISRPNLTFSTLTVSNMSPEDSSIYLCSVSQGQEKLFFGSGTQLSVL.

The rearrangement uses TRBV12-3 or TRBV12-4 and TRBJ1-2; 9 bases agree with TRBD1. There are 13 residues in the CDR3. Unmatched junction bases numbered 7, after V lost 6 bases and J lost 8 bases. The CDR3 sequence is CASSPDRGAGYTF. In DNA form, the CDR3 reads TGTGCCAGCAGCCCAGACAGGGGGGCGGGCTACACCTTC.

The J gene is TRBJ1-6, the V gene TRBV30; D not certain. Germline CDR1 reads GTSNPN; CDR2 reads SVGIG (reference sequence). Trimming pared 1 base from V and 8 bases from J, leaving 6 bases between. The CDR3 runs 12 residues. The CDR3, as DNA: TGTGCCTGGAGTGAAATAGATTCACCCCTCCACTTT. It encodes CAWSEIDSPLHF.